Shown below are 32 T cell receptor beta chains from a single sample sequenced in a study of T cell repertoires in cytomegalovirus infection. Using its own MiXCR run on the reads, TCRdb lists one record per CDR3 protein. The top ten clones hold around 19% of a sample with some 320,000 distinct CDR3 sequences, about 28% of them seen once. Their antigens are not known. The starting material was cultured PBMCs, obtained from culture after CMV antigen stimulation. Source of these receptors: a human donor in good health (CMV status not recorded). Some clones in this sample may be carry-over from other donors' samples.

The chain couples TRBV6-2 or TRBV6-3 to TRBJ2-5; TRBD2 matches 9 bases. Germline V CDR1 and CDR2: MNHEY, SVGEGT. V was pared by 6 bases and J by 5 bases, with 4 bases of the junction left unmatched. The CDR3 totals 13 residues. This CDR3 is CASRAGGGETQYF. The CDR3 bases are TGTGCCAGCAGAGCGGGAGGCGGGGAGACCCAGTACTTC.

This clonotype turned up a few times. V is TRBV7-8 and J is TRBJ2-3, with 8 nucleotides matching TRBD2. The V and J ends lost 5 bases and 13 bases, in that order; junction bases with no gene match: 17. The V gene's germline CDR1 is SGHVS and CDR2 FQNEAQ. There are 15 residues in the CDR3. In DNA, the CDR3 is TGTGCCAGCAGCCCAGAGAGAATAAGCGGGGGAACGGAGTATTTT. It specifies CASSPERISGGTEYF.

This clonotype was counted between two and nine times. The chain carries TRBV6-5 and TRBJ2-3, with 14 positions matching TRBD2. J was trimmed by 6 bases and V by 0 bases; bases with no gene match: 2. CDR3 size: 16 residues. Germline V lookup: CDR1 MNHEY, CDR2 SVGAGI. The CDR3 protein is CASSYSWTSGRDTQYF. CDR3 bases: TGTGCCAGCAGTTACTCATGGACTAGCGGGAGGGATACGCAGTATTTT.

The chain has TRBV6-5 and TRBJ2-4; 7 nucleotides agree with TRBD1. Germline-derived CDR1 and CDR2 are MNHEY and SVGAGI. The CDR3 runs 16 residues. Trimming at V came to 6 bases and at J to 0 bases, leaving 8 bases not matched to a gene. DNA for the CDR3: TGTGCCAGCAGCCCGGGACAGACAATAGCCAAAAACATTCAGTACTTC. It codes for CASSPGQTIAKNIQYF.

This clonotype showed up just a few times. This chain links TRBV7-9 with TRBJ2-3; D might be TRBD1 (5 bases). The germline V gene encodes CDR1 SEHNR and CDR2 FQNEAQ (reference sequence). Trimming pared 5 bases from V and 4 bases from J, leaving 13 bases between. The length of the CDR3 is 14 residues. Here the CDR3 DNA reads TGTGCCAGCAGCCAAGACAGCCTGCCAGATACGCAGTATTTT. This encodes CASSQDSLPDTQYF.

In its sample, this clonotype was seen a few times. The chain employs TRBV7-2 and TRBJ2-3; 8 bases align to TRBD1. The CDR3 extends over 15 amino acids. J gave up 2 bases and V 4 bases, and 5 bases lay outside the gene matches. The germline CDR1 and CDR2 sequences are SGHTA and FQGNSA. The CDR3 DNA is TGTGCCAGCAGCTCGACGACAGGGGTCACAGATACGCAGTATTTT. Encoded protein: CASSSTTGVTDTQYF.

The table lists this clonotype with many counts. In DNA form, the CDR3 reads TGTGCCAGCAGTTCGGCAAACAGGGGCGGAGTAAACGAGCAGTACTTC. Its protein product is CASSSANRGGVNEQYF. The gene calls are TRBV5-4 and TRBJ2-7; 7 bases are a match to TRBD1. This CDR3 is 16 amino acids long. Per germline, CDR1 SGHNT and CDR2 YYREEE (reference sequence). V dropped 5 bases and J dropped 5; count of bases not matched to a gene: 16.

This clonotype has more than one count but fewer than ten. This CDR3 is CARRRQGNSYEQYF. CDR3 sequence (DNA): TGTGCCCGACGGAGACAGGGCAACTCCTACGAGCAGTACTTC. The chain couples TRBV2 to TRBJ2-7; 7 nucleotides align to TRBD1. Germline V gene sequence: CDR1 SNHLY, CDR2 FYNNEI. Trimming took 11 bases from V and 0 from J; bases not matched to a gene: 10. CDR3 size: 14 residues.

A few counts support this clonotype. V gene TRBV7-2 combines with J gene TRBJ2-1; D is unresolved. Germline V lookup: CDR1 SGHTA, CDR2 FQGNSA. Trimming took 1 base from V and 0 from J, leaving 10 bases between them. The CDR3 is 16 residues long. The CDR3 region is CASSLGVGLSYNEQFF. Written as DNA, the CDR3 is TGTGCCAGCAGCTTAGGGGTGGGTCTCTCCTACAATGAGCAGTTCTTC.

The chain uses TRBV5-4 and TRBJ1-1; D might be TRBD1 (5 bases). The CDR3 spans 12 residues. V dropped 4 bases and J dropped 8 bases, with 12 bases sitting between them. Germline V CDR1 and CDR2: SGHNT, YYREEE (reference sequence). The CDR3 sequence is CASSPPGEEAFF. The CDR3 DNA reads TGTGCCAGCAGCCCACCGGGGGAAGAAGCTTTCTTT.

This clonotype was found a few times. The chain couples TRBV28 to TRBJ2-7; 7 bases line up with TRBD2. The J segment lost 7 bases and the V segment lost 3 bases, leaving 9 bases of the junction unmatched. Germline V gives CDR1 MDHEN, CDR2 SYDVKM. CDR3 length: 14 amino acids. CDR3 region: CASSFPAGLLEQYF. The CDR3 DNA reads TGTGCCAGCAGTTTTCCAGCGGGACTGCTAGAGCAGTACTTC.

This clonotype was counted between two and nine times. The V gene is TRBV9, the J gene TRBJ2-3; 7 bases map to TRBD2. This CDR3 spans 16 amino acids. Trimming cost V 1 base and J 2 bases; bases outside gene matches: 7. CDR1 SGDLS and CDR2 YYNGEE come from the germline V gene. The CDR3, as DNA: TGTGCCAGCAGCGTAAGGCGGGGGAGCCTCACAGATACGCAGTATTTT. As protein: CASSVRRGSLTDTQYF.

The gene calls are TRBV20-1 and TRBJ2-3; TRBD1 agrees at 8 bases. The CDR3 is 17 residues long. The ends lost 3 bases at V and 4 bases at J; junction bases unmatched: 15. Germline CDR1 reads DFQATT; CDR2 reads SNEGSKA (reference sequence). Here the CDR3 reads CSARDFSGTGSPDTQYF. The CDR3 nucleotides read TGCAGTGCTAGGGATTTTTCCGGGACAGGTAGCCCAGATACGCAGTATTTT.

This clonotype was seen repeatedly, ten times or more. The V gene is TRBV7-2, the J gene TRBJ2-5, with 10 bases lining up with TRBD2. Germline lookup yields CDR1 SGHTA and CDR2 FQGNSA. The CDR3 spans 16 residues. The V segment lost 5 bases and the J segment 1 base; nucleotides outside the gene matches: 7. CDR3 sequence: CASSGGTSAFQETQYF. In DNA form, the CDR3 reads TGTGCCAGCAGCGGGGGGACTAGCGCCTTCCAAGAGACCCAGTACTTC. The full variable domain, its missing parts supplied by reference TRBV7-2 and TRBJ2-5, is GAGVSQSPSNKVTEKGKDVELRCDPISGHTALYWYRQSLGQGLEFLIYFQGNSAPDKSGLPSDRFSAERTGGSVSTLTIQRTQQEDSAVYLCASSGGTSAFQETQYFGPGTRLLVL.

This clonotype was counted once. The V gene is TRBV9, the J gene TRBJ2-1, with TRBD2 matching over 7 bases. The CDR3 is 12 residues long. CDR1 is SGDLS and CDR2 is YYNGEE in the germline V gene. V lost 7 bases and J lost 7; bases outside the gene matches: 5. Here the CDR3 DNA reads TGTGCCAGCGGAGGCGGGAGTAATGAGCAGTTCTTC. Residues: CASGGGSNEQFF.

This clonotype was found a few times. The chain has TRBV28 and TRBJ1-1; D is uncertain. Germline CDR1 MDHEN, CDR2 SYDVKM. The CDR3 covers 12 residues. Trimming stripped 7 bases from V and 4 bases from J, with 10 bases between. This CDR3 reads CASTMWGTEAFF. CDR3 nucleotide sequence: TGTGCCAGCACCATGTGGGGCACTGAAGCTTTCTTT. Variable domain in full (rest from reference TRBV28 and TRBJ1-1): DVKVTQSSRYLVKRTGEKVFLECVQDMDHENMFWYRQDPGLGLRLIYFSYDVKMKEKGDIPEGYSVSREKKERFSLILESASTNQTSMYLCASTMWGTEAFFGQGTRLTVV.

This clonotype has a handful of counts. The rearrangement joins TRBV7-8 to TRBJ2-5, with D maybe TRBD2 (5 bases). This CDR3 is built from 16 residues. V gave up 2 bases and J gave up 2 bases, with 15 bases separating them. The germline V gene encodes CDR1 SGHVS and CDR2 FQNEAQ. The CDR3 reads CASSLPAAGPQETQYF. In DNA, the CDR3 is TGTGCCAGCAGCTTACCGGCTGCGGGTCCACAAGAGACCCAGTACTTC. The whole variable domain, remainder taken from reference TRBV7-8 and TRBJ2-5, is GAGVSQSPRYKVAKRGQDVALRCDPISGHVSLFWYQQALGQGPEFLTYFQNEAQLDKSGLPSDRFFAERPEGSVSTLKIQRTQQEDSAVYLCASSLPAAGPQETQYFGPGTRLLVL.

This clonotype was observed many times. CDR3 sequence (DNA): TGCGCCAGCAGCTTGGGGACTTTTCAAGGGGAAAAACTGTTTTTT. As protein: CASSLGTFQGEKLFF. This chain uses TRBV5-1 with TRBJ1-4, with D hard to call. The CDR3 is 15 residues long. Trimming stripped 0 bases from V and 8 bases from J, with 14 bases between. Germline CDR1 SGHRS, CDR2 YFSETQ. Together with reference TRBV5-1 and TRBJ1-4, the CDR3 gives the full variable domain: KAGVTQTPRYLIKTRGQQVTLSCSPISGHRSVSWYQQTPGQGLQFLFEYFSETQRNKGNFPGRFSGRQFSNSRSEMNVSTLELGDSALYLCASSLGTFQGEKLFFGSGTQLSVL.

This rearrangement joins TRBV12-3 or TRBV12-4 to TRBJ1-5; maybe TRBD1 (6 bases). This CDR3 has 13 residues. Trimming took 6 bases from V and 7 from J, leaving 13 bases between them. CDR3 in DNA: TGTGCCAGCAGAAGGGGGGGGGTCCAGCCCCAGCATTTT. It codes for CASRRGGVQPQHF.

This clonotype was seen a few times. The V call is TRBV12-3 or TRBV12-4, the J call TRBJ1-3, with 7 bases fitting TRBD1. This CDR3 contains 16 residues. The trim removed 6 bases at V and 1 base at J, leaving 9 bases unmatched. The CDR3 coding sequence is TGTGCCAGCAGCCCTTCAGGGGGAGTTTCTGGAAACACCATATATTTT. Protein: CASSPSGGVSGNTIYF.

This clonotype was found a few times. The chain uses TRBV12-3 or TRBV12-4 and TRBJ2-7, with 10 bases identical to TRBD1. V lost 3 bases to trimming and J lost 6 bases; unmatched junction nucleotides: 5. The length of the CDR3 is 14 residues. The CDR3 DNA reads TGTGCCAGCAGTTTCGGGGGACAGGGGCGCGAGCAGTACTTC. Translating it yields CASSFGGQGREQYF.

Comment on this clonotype: A single base separates this from a much larger clone, so it may be a read error. The chain links TRBV7-2 to TRBJ2-7, with 10 bases fitting TRBD2. Germline V gene data show CDR1 as SGHTA and CDR2 as FQGNSA. The length of the CDR3 is 14 residues. The CDR3 sequence: CATSLQLAGIAQYF. The CDR3, as DNA: TGTGCCACCAGCCTCCAACTAGCGGGAATCGCGCAGTACTTC.

A few counts support this clonotype. V and J are TRBV13 and TRBJ1-1, with D possibly TRBD1 on 5 matching bases. From germline, CDR1 is PRHDT and CDR2 FYEKMQ (reference sequence). The V end lost 5 bases, the J end lost 4 bases, and 17 bases lay between the germline ends. This CDR3 spans 15 amino acids. The CDR3 is CASSIPDSEGTEAFF. CDR3 nucleotides: TGTGCCAGCAGCATTCCAGACAGTGAGGGCACTGAAGCTTTCTTT.

CDR3 DNA: TGCGCCAGCAGCTTGTTCGAAGCGGGTGAGCAGTTCTTC. Residues: CASSLFEAGEQFF. V usage is TRBV5-1 and J usage is TRBJ2-1; weak D call: TRBD2 (6 bases). The CDR3 has 13 amino acids. Trimming took off 1 base at V and 9 bases at J, with 11 bases between the two ends. In germline, CDR1 is SGHRS, CDR2 YFSETQ.

This clonotype is a singleton in its sample. The chain carries TRBV5-1 and TRBJ2-3, with 8 nucleotides matching TRBD1. CDR1 SGHRS and CDR2 YFSETQ come from the germline V gene. With V trimmed by 4 bases and J by 4 bases, 11 bases remained unmatched. This CDR3 contains 16 residues. CDR3: CASSPGAGGTADTQYF. In DNA, the CDR3 is TGCGCCAGCAGCCCGGGAGCAGGGGGCACGGCAGATACGCAGTATTTT.

The chain combines TRBV6-8 with TRBJ2-3; 10 bases line up with TRBD2. This CDR3 spans 17 amino acids. Per germline, CDR1 MNHGY and CDR2 SAAAGT. The V and J ends lost 5 bases and 3 bases, in that order; junction bases with no gene match: 11. This CDR3 reads CASSGWTSGRGTDTQYF. CDR3 in DNA: TGTGCCAGCAGTGGTTGGACTAGCGGCAGAGGGACAGATACGCAGTATTTT.

This clonotype has more than one count but fewer than ten. The genes are TRBV19 and TRBJ2-5; D not certain. The CDR3 covers 12 residues. CDR1 and CDR2 (germline): LNHDA, SQIVND (reference sequence). Trimming stripped 7 bases from V and 1 base from J, with 7 bases between. In DNA form, the CDR3 reads TGTGCCAGTAAAGACTTCCAAGAGACCCAGTACTTC. Encoded protein: CASKDFQETQYF.

The chain carries TRBV10-3 and TRBJ1-5; D ambiguous. In germline, CDR1 is ENHRY, CDR2 SYGVKD. The CDR3 consists of 15 residues. Trimming took 0 bases from V and 3 from J, leaving 9 bases between them. The CDR3 DNA reads TGTGCCATCAGTGAGTCGTGGGGATCCAATCAGCCCCAGCATTTT. This encodes CAISESWGSNQPQHF.

The chain combines TRBV12-3 or TRBV12-4 with TRBJ1-5; D is ambiguous. CDR3 size: 15 residues. With 6 bases removed from V and 8 bases from J, the gap between germline ends came to 20 bases. CDR3 sequence: CASRSQDRFGKPQHF. Written as DNA, the CDR3 is TGTGCCAGCAGGTCTCAGGATAGATTTGGTAAGCCCCAGCATTTT.

V usage is TRBV12-3 or TRBV12-4 and J usage is TRBJ1-1; maybe TRBD1 (5 bases). V lost 7 bases, J lost 1 base, and 7 bases lay in between. This CDR3 is 12 amino acids long. The CDR3, as DNA: TGTGCCAGCATGGGGGAGAACACTGAAGCTTTCTTT. This encodes CASMGENTEAFF.

This clonotype has more than one count but fewer than ten. The chain recombines TRBV29-1 with TRBJ2-3; D may be TRBD1 or TRBD2 (5 bases each). Trimming shortened V by 7 bases and J by 4 bases, and 9 bases separated the two germline ends. Germline V CDR1 and CDR2: SQVTM, ANQGSEA. This CDR3 has 11 amino acids. The CDR3 bases are TGCAGCGCCGGGGCCTCAGATACGCAGTATTTT. It yields the protein CSAGASDTQYF.

The gene calls are TRBV27 and TRBJ1-1; TRBD1 is a possible D gene (6 bases). Germline V gives CDR1 MNHEY, CDR2 SMNVEV (reference sequence). The V end was cut by 6 bases, the J end by 5 bases, with 28 bases between. The CDR3 length is 18 residues. The CDR3 sequence is CASRPWPKGGGERTEAFF. The CDR3 nucleotides read TGTGCCAGCAGACCCTGGCCAAAAGGGGGGGGCGAAAGGACTGAAGCTTTCTTT.